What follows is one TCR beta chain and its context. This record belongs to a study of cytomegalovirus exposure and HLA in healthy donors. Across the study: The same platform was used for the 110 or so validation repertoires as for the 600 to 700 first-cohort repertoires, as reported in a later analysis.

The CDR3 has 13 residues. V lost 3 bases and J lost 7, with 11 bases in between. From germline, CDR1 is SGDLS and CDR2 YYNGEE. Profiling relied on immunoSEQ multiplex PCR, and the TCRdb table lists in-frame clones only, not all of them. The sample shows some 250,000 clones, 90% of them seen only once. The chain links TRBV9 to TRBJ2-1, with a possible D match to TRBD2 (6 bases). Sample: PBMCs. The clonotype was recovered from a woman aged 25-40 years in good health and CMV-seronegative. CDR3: CASSASGENEQFF. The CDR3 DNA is TGTGCCAGCAGCGCCTCGGGGGAGAATGAGCAGTTCTTC.